One sample yielded the 20 T cell receptor beta chains listed below, sequenced in a study of blood T cell repertoires in COVID-19. TCRdb keeps only in-frame clones here, not all; method: immunoSEQ multiplex PCR. The data show approximately 150,000 clones, roughly 80% seen once. Sequenced input: peripheral blood. These receptor sequences come from a man in his sixties or seventies who had recovered from COVID-19.

The genes are TRBV10-2 and TRBJ2-7; TRBD1 matches at 8 bases. This CDR3 is 15 amino acids long. With V trimmed by 8 bases and J by 3 bases, 12 bases remained unmatched. Germline V gives CDR1 WSHSY, CDR2 SAAADI. In DNA, the CDR3 is TGCGCCAGCCGAGATCCGGCGGGACAGGACTACGAGCAGTACTTC. Its protein product is CASRDPAGQDYEQYF.

The chain joins TRBV6-4 to TRBJ2-7; TRBD2 matches 13 bases. V shed 10 bases and J 0 bases; nucleotides not matched to a gene: 12. This CDR3 has 17 residues. Germline V gene sequence: CDR1 MRHNA, CDR2 SNTAGT. The CDR3 coding sequence is TGTGCCACCGGTCGACTAGCGGGAGGCTTAAGCTCCTACGAGCAGTACTTC. It encodes CATGRLAGGLSSYEQYF.

The CDR3 DNA follows: TGTGCCAGCAGCTCGACTAGCGGGGGATACGAGCAGTACTTC. It is translated as CASSSTSGGYEQYF. The genes are TRBV7-2 and TRBJ2-7, with 12 nucleotides matching TRBD2. Germline values: CDR1 SGHTA, CDR2 FQGNSA. V lost 4 bases and J lost 4; bases outside the gene matches: 2. The CDR3 spans 14 residues. Full variable domain (missing parts from reference TRBV7-2 and TRBJ2-7): GAGVSQSPSNKVTEKGKDVELRCDPISGHTALYWYRQSLGQGLEFLIYFQGNSAPDKSGLPSDRFSAERTGGSVSTLTIQRTQQEDSAVYLCASSSTSGGYEQYFGPGTRLTVT.

The chain links TRBV7-3 to TRBJ2-3; TRBD1 matches 9 bases. The CDR3 totals 15 residues. V lost 4 bases and J lost 3; bases outside the gene matches: 5. Germline V CDR1 and CDR2: SGHTA, FQGTGA. CDR3 sequence reads: CASSSGQGQTDTQYF. The CDR3 nucleotides are TGTGCCAGCAGCTCGGGACAGGGTCAAACAGATACGCAGTATTTT.

This clone has only one observation. The chain has TRBV18 and TRBJ2-2; no clear D. The CDR3 spans 16 residues. Germline V gene lookup returns CDR1 KGHSH and CDR2 LQKENI. V was pared by 1 base and J by 1 base, with 10 bases between. CDR3 sequence reads: CASSPQSTGNTGELFF. The CDR3, as DNA: TGTGCCAGCTCACCACAGTCTACGGGGAACACCGGGGAGCTGTTTTTT.

The V and J genes are TRBV7-9 and TRBJ2-7, with D possibly matching TRBD2 (6 bases). Germline CDR1 is SEHNR and CDR2 is FQNEAQ (reference sequence). V lost 1 base to trimming and J lost 3 bases, with 13 bases between them. The CDR3 consists of 15 residues. DNA of the CDR3: TGTGCCAGCAGCTTAGATAGCGCGGGGCTCTACGAGCAGTACTTC. Its translation: CASSLDSAGLYEQYF.

The V gene is TRBV11-2, the J gene TRBJ1-1, with a possible D match to TRBD1 (5 bases). Germline V gene lookup returns CDR1 SGHAT and CDR2 FQNNGV. The V gene lost 5 bases and the J gene lost 3 bases, with 22 bases spanning the gap. The CDR3 consists of 17 residues. The CDR3 protein is CASSPPTHGGWDTEAFF. The DNA for the CDR3 is TGTGCCAGCAGCCCGCCCACACACGGGGGGTGGGACACTGAAGCTTTCTTT.

The rearrangement joins TRBV3-1 (or the pseudogene TRBV3-2) to TRBJ2-3; weak D call: TRBD2 (5 bases). V lost 0 bases and J 5 bases, leaving 12 bases between the germline ends. Germline CDR1 reads LGHDT; CDR2 reads YNNKEL (reference sequence). The CDR3 is 15 amino acids. CDR3 residues: CASSQESKSGDTQYF. The CDR3 DNA follows: TGTGCCAGCAGCCAAGAAAGTAAAAGCGGAGATACGCAGTATTTT.

V usage is TRBV9 and J usage is TRBJ1-3, with a possible D match to TRBD1 (6 bases). The CDR3 contains 16 residues. With 0 bases removed from V and 3 bases from J, the gap between germline ends came to 13 bases. Germline values: CDR1 SGDLS, CDR2 YYNGEE. CDR3 sequence: CASSVDGQGLGNTIYF. The CDR3 bases are TGTGCCAGCAGCGTAGATGGGCAGGGGCTTGGAAACACCATATATTTT.

This sequence joins TRBV29-1 and TRBJ2-3; tentatively, D is TRBD2 (5 bases). V was shortened by 7 bases and J by 3 bases, with 20 bases between the two germline ends. Looked up from germline, CDR1 is SQVTM and CDR2 is ANQGSEA. This CDR3 comprises 15 residues. CDR3 bases: TGCAGCGCTCTGAATCCGAGGGTGGGTACAGATACGCAGTATTTT. Protein product: CSALNPRVGTDTQYF.

This clone was seen many times. The V call is TRBV7-7, the J call TRBJ2-2; 12 positions agree with TRBD1. Germline V CDR1 and CDR2: SSHAT, FNYEAQ (reference sequence). This CDR3 has 15 amino acids. The junction had 2 bases not matched to a gene; V was cut back by 3 bases and J by 6 bases. The CDR3 DNA is TGTGCCAGCAGCTTGGGGACAGGGGGCCCCGGGGAGCTGTTTTTT. It is translated as CASSLGTGGPGELFF.

This chain links TRBV4-2 with TRBJ2-1; TRBD2 is a possible D gene (5 bases). Germline V CDR1 and CDR2: LGHNA, YNFKEQ. With 1 base removed from V and 0 bases from J, the gap between germline ends came to 13 bases. The CDR3 runs to 17 residues. CDR3 coding DNA: TGTGCCAGCAGCCAAGGTTCCCTGGGGAGCTCCTACAATGAGCAGTTCTTC. Translated: CASSQGSLGSSYNEQFF.

The chain recombines TRBV5-5 with TRBJ2-1, with 12 bases aligning to TRBD2. The germline CDR1 and CDR2 sequences are SGHKS and YYEKEE (reference sequence). The CDR3 runs to 16 residues. V lost 3 bases and J lost 9; bases outside the gene matches: 10. CDR3 in amino acids: CASSSTSTTSGSEQFF. Here the CDR3 DNA reads TGTGCCAGCAGCTCCACTTCCACGACTAGCGGGAGTGAGCAGTTCTTC.

This chain connects TRBV9 to TRBJ2-1, with TRBD2 matching 12 bases. Germline V lookup: CDR1 SGDLS, CDR2 YYNGEE. Trimming cost V 0 bases and J 3 bases; bases outside gene matches: 4. CDR3 length: 17 residues. CDR3 amino acids: CASSVGLAGVFYNEQFF. In DNA form, the CDR3 reads TGTGCCAGCAGCGTAGGACTAGCGGGAGTCTTCTACAATGAGCAGTTCTTC.

The V and J genes are TRBV4-1 and TRBJ2-1; TRBD1 agrees at 8 bases. This CDR3 comprises 17 residues. The V segment lost 3 bases and the J segment 6 bases; nucleotides outside the gene matches: 13. In germline, CDR1 is MGHRA, CDR2 YSYEKL. CDR3 residues: CASSHQGTGASSNEQFF. In DNA form, the CDR3 reads TGCGCCAGCAGCCATCAAGGGACAGGAGCCTCCAGCAATGAGCAGTTCTTC.

The chain joins TRBV3-1 (or the pseudogene TRBV3-2) to TRBJ2-5; D unclear. Germline values: CDR1 LGHDT, CDR2 YNNKEL (reference sequence). Trimming took off 2 bases at V and 1 base at J, with 8 bases between the two ends. The CDR3 has 14 residues. CDR3 DNA: TGTGCCAGCAGCCAAACCGGGTTCCAAGAGACCCAGTACTTC. Translation: CASSQTGFQETQYF.

As regards this clone: Distinct nucleotide sequences in the sample also encode this CDR3. V is TRBV5-1 and J is TRBJ1-1; D gene unclear. This CDR3 region has 14 residues. The V gene's germline CDR1 is SGHRS and CDR2 YFSETQ. The germline V and J ends were trimmed by 0 bases and 0 bases, with 6 bases remaining between them. CDR3 sequence (DNA): TGCGCCAGCAGCTTGGACAGCCTGAACACTGAAGCTTTCTTT. Its protein product is CASSLDSLNTEAFF.

This clone was counted only a few times. The chain joins TRBV7-8 to TRBJ2-5; D may be TRBD1 (6 bases). The CDR3 totals 14 residues. With 4 bases removed from V and 1 base from J, the gap between germline ends came to 10 bases. Germline CDR1 SGHVS, CDR2 FQNEAQ. This CDR3 reads CASSSVRGQETQYF. DNA for the CDR3: TGTGCCAGCAGCTCCGTCAGGGGCCAAGAGACCCAGTACTTC.

The sample holds one count of this clone. The chain links TRBV7-2 to TRBJ2-7; D not certain. Trimming removed 0 bases from V and 1 base from J, with 4 bases in between. CDR1 is SGHTA, CDR2 FQGNSA, per germline. The CDR3 totals 13 residues. The CDR3 nucleotides read TGTGCCAGCAGCTTAGCAGAGTCCTACGAGCAGTACTTC. The encoded protein is CASSLAESYEQYF.

The chain joins TRBV27 to TRBJ2-1; D not resolved. This CDR3 comprises 17 residues. Germline CDR1 MNHEY, CDR2 SMNVEV (reference sequence). V lost 5 bases and J lost 4, with 21 bases in between. CDR3 in amino acids: CASSPPPSRQFYNEQFF. Here the CDR3 DNA reads TGTGCCAGCAGTCCCCCCCCTTCGCGACAATTTTACAATGAGCAGTTCTTC.